This T cell receptor beta chain was sequenced during a study of control samples from healthy donors and cancer patients. The repertoire was sequenced with immunoSEQ multiplex PCR; TCRdb's copy has only in-frame clones and lacks some. Seen here are about 190,000 clones, over 80% observed once, and the top ten hold more than 1.1%. The germline CDR1 and CDR2 sequences are GTSNPN and SVGIG (reference sequence). Trimming left V 7 bases short and J 3 bases short, with 15 bases between. This CDR3 spans 13 amino acids. The specimen sequenced was blood. This chain uses TRBV30 with TRBJ1-1; D call uncertain. The clonotype comes from a man aged 18 to 29 in good health. The CDR3, as DNA: TGTGCCTTCGACTGGGTGGGGTACACTGAAGCTTTCTTT. This gives the protein CAFDWVGYTEAFF.